This TCR beta chain originates from a study of early T cells in non-severe SARS-CoV-2 infection. TCRdb redid the calling of the 5' RACE reads with MiXCR, one entry per CDR3 protein. The sample has roughly 80,000 distinct CDR3 sequences, over 12% seen once; the top ten hold 3% to 3.5%. The CDR3 is made up of 14 amino acids. CDR1 SGHVS and CDR2 FNYEAQ come from the germline V gene. Trimming shortened V by 1 base and J by 7 bases, and 14 bases separated the two germline ends. The clonotype comes from an adult who was a healthcare worker with PCR-confirmed SARS-CoV-2 infection or an uninfected control (not recorded which). The sequenced sample was whole blood. The gene calls are TRBV7-6 and TRBJ2-7; no firm D call. In DNA, the CDR3 is TGTGCCAGCAGCTTAGGGGATGGAGCGCAAGAGCAGTACTTC. It yields the protein CASSLGDGAQEQYF.